This entry features one TCR beta chain sequence. Its specificity is unknown. V was cut by 4 bases and J by 2 bases, with 6 bases left in between. The CDR3 is 12 residues long. CDR1 is SGHRS, CDR2 YFSETQ, per germline. The data originate from a study of STAT5B mutations in CD4+ large granular lymphocyte leukemia. The assay was run at survey level. Repertoires were generated with immunoSEQ multiplex PCR, while TCRdb's copy carries only in-frame clones and drops some. The sample records nearly 35,000 clones, approximately 71% being singletons. Overall study findings and caveats: Data were not HLA-matched across samples. Main leukemic clonotypes were patient-specific, but approximately 27% appeared at low frequency elsewhere. Patient CD4-sorted repertoires stayed more clonal than healthy ones after leukemic-clone removal.

V gene TRBV5-1 combines with J gene TRBJ2-5; D is ambiguous. The sample taken for sequencing was CD4+ T cells from blood buffy coats. The TCR originated in a human donor in good health. This CDR3 reads CASSEYQETQYF. CDR3 in DNA: TGCGCCAGCAGCGAGTATCAAGAGACCCAGTACTTC. The variable domain in full, completed from reference TRBV5-1 and TRBJ2-5, reads KAGVTQTPRYLIKTRGQQVTLSCSPISGHRSVSWYQQTPGQGLQFLFEYFSETQRNKGNFPGRFSGRQFSNSRSEMNVSTLELGDSALYLCASSEYQETQYFGPGTRLLVL.